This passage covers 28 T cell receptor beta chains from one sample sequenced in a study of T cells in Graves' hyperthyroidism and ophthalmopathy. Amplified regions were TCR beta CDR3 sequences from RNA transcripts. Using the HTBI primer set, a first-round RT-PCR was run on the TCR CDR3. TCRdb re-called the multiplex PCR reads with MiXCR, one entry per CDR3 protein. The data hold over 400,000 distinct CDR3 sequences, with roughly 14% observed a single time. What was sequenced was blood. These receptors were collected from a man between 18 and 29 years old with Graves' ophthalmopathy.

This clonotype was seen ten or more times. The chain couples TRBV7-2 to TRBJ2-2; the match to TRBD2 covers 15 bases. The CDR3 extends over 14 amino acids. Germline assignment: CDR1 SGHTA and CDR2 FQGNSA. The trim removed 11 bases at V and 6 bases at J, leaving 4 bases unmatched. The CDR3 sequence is CASRTSGGAGELFF. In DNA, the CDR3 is TGTGCCTCACGGACTAGCGGGGGGGCCGGGGAGCTGTTTTTT. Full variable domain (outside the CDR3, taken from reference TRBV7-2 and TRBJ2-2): GAGVSQSPSNKVTEKGKDVELRCDPISGHTALYWYRQSLGQGLEFLIYFQGNSAPDKSGLPSDRFSAERTGGSVSTLTIQRTQQEDSAVYLCASRTSGGAGELFFGEGSRLTVL.

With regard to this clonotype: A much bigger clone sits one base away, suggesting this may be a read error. This chain's CDR3 is CSAETSGGAYEQFF. In DNA form, the CDR3 reads TGCAGTGCTGAAACTAGCGGGGGGGCCTACGAGCAGTTCTTC. The V gene is TRBV20-1, the J gene TRBJ2-7; 13 bases agree with TRBD2. The J call is in doubt because the DNA end fits TRBJ2-1 better. Germline CDR1 reads DFQATT; CDR2 reads SNEGSKA (reference sequence). CDR3 length equals 14 residues.

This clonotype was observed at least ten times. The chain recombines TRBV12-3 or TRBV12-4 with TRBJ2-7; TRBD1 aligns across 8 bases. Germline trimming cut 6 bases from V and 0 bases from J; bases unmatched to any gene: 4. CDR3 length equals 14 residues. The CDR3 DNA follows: TGTGCCAGCAGCTCAGGGGGCGGCTCCTACGAGCAGTACTTC. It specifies CASSSGGGSYEQYF.

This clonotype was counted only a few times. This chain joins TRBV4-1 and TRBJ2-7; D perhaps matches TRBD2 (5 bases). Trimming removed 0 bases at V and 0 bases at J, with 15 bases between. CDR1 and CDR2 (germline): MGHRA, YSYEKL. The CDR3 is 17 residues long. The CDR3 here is CASSQDLDSPGSYEQYF. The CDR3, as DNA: TGCGCCAGCAGCCAAGATCTGGACTCTCCCGGCTCCTACGAGCAGTACTTC.

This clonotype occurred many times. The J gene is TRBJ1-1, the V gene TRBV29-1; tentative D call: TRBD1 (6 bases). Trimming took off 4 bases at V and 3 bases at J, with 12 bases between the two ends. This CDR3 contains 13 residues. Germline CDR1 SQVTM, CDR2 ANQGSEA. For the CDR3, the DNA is TGCAGCGTTGTCGGGGGGCAGTACACTGAAGCTTTCTTT. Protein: CSVVGGQYTEAFF.

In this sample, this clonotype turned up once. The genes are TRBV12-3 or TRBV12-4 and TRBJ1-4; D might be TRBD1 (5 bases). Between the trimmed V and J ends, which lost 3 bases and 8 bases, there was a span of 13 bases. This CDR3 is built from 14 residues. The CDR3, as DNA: TGTGCCAGCAGTTTCAGGGAATCGGGCGAAAAACTGTTTTTT. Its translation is CASSFRESGEKLFF.

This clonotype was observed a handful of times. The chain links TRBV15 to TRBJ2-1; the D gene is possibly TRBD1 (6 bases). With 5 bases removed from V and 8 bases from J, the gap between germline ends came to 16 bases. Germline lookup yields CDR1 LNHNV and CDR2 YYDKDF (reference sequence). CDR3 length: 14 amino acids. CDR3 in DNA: TGTGCCACCAGCGACCGGAACAGGGCGGATGAGCAGTTCTTC. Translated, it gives CATSDRNRADEQFF.

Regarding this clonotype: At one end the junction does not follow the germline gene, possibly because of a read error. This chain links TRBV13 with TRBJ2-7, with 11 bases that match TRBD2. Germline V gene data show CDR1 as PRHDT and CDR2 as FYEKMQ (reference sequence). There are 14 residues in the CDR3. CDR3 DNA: TGTGCCAGCAGCCTAGCGGGGGGTAACTACGAGCAGCACTTC. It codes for CASSLAGGNYEQHF.

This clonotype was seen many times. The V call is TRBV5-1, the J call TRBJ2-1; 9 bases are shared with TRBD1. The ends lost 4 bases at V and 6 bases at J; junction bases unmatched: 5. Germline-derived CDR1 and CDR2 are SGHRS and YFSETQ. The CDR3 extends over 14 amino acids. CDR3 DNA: TGCGCCAGCAGCCCCGGACAGGGGTTCAATGAGCAGTTCTTC. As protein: CASSPGQGFNEQFF.

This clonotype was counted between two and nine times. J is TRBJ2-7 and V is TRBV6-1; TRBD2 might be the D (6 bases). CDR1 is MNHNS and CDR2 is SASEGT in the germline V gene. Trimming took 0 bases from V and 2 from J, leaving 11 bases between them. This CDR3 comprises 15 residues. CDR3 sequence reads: CASSEALTGAYEQYF. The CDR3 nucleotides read TGTGCCAGCAGTGAAGCGCTCACGGGAGCCTACGAGCAGTACTTC.

The CDR3 is CSARSAGGSYEQYF. The CDR3 coding sequence is TGCAGTGCTAGATCAGCGGGAGGCTCCTACGAGCAGTACTTC. The rearrangement joins TRBV20-1 to TRBJ2-7; the match to TRBD2 covers 9 bases. Trimming at V came to 2 bases and at J to 0 bases, leaving 2 bases not matched to a gene. In germline, CDR1 is DFQATT, CDR2 SNEGSKA (reference sequence). The CDR3 is 14 amino acids.

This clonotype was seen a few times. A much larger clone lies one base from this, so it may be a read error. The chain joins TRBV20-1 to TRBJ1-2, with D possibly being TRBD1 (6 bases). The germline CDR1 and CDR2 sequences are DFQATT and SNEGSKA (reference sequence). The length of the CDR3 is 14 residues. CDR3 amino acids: CSATERGQNYDYTF. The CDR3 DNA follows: TGCAGTGCTACCGAGCGCGGACAGAACTATGACTACACCTTC.

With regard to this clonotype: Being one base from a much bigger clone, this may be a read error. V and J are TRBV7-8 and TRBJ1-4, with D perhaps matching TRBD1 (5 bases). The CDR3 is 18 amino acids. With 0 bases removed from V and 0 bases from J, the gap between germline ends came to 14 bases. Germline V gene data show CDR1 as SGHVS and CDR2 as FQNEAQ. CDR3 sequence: CASSLARDGGATNEKLFF. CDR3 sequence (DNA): TGTGCCAGCAGCTTAGCCCGGGACGGGGGAGCAACTAATGAAAAACTGTTTTTT.

The CDR3 reads CASSPSTGLYGYTF. The CDR3 DNA reads as TGTGCCAGCAGTCCATCGACAGGCCTCTATGGCTACACCTTC. The genes are TRBV6-1 and TRBJ1-2, with D possibly TRBD1 on 6 matching bases. The germline CDR1 and CDR2 sequences are MNHNS and SASEGT. V lost 5 bases and J lost 4, with 14 bases in between. The CDR3 loop spans 14 amino acids.

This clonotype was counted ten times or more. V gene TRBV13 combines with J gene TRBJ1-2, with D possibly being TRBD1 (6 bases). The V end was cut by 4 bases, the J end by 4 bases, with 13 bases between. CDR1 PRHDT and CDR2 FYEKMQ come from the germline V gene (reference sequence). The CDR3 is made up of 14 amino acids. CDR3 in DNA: TGTGCCAGCAGCTCTGGGACACCGGGCTATGGCTACACCTTC. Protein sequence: CASSSGTPGYGYTF.

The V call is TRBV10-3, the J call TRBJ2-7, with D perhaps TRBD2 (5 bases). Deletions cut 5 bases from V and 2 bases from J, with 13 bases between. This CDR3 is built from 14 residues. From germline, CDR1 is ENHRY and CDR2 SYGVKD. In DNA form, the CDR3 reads TGTGCCATCAGTAGGACTGCCTCTACCTACGAGCAGTACTTC. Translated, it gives CAISRTASTYEQYF.

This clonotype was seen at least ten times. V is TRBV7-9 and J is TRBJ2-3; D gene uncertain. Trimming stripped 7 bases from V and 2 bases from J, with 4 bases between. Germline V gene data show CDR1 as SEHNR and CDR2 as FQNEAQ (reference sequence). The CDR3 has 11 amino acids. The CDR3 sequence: CASTVTDTQYF. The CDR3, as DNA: TGTGCCAGCACCGTCACAGATACGCAGTATTTT.

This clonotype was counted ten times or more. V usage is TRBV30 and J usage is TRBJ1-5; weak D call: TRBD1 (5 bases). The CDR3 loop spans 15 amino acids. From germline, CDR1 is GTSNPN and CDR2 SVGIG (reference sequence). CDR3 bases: TGTGCGAAAAGTTCGGGGGGTCGGGGCAATCAGCCCCAGCATTTT. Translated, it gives CAKSSGGRGNQPQHF. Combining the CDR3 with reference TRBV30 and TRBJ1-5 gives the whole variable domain SQTIHQWPATLVQPVGSPLSLECTVEGTSNPNLYWYRQAAGRGLQLLFYSVGIGQISSEVPQNLSASRPQDRQFILSSKKLLLSDSGFYLCAKSSGGRGNQPQHFGDGTRLSIL.

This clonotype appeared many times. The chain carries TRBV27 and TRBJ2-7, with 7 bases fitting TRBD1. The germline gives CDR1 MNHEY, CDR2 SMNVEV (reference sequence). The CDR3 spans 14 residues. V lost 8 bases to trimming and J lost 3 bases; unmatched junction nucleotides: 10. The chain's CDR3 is CASRPGGFFYEQYF. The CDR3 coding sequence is TGTGCCAGCCGGCCAGGGGGATTCTTCTACGAGCAGTACTTC.

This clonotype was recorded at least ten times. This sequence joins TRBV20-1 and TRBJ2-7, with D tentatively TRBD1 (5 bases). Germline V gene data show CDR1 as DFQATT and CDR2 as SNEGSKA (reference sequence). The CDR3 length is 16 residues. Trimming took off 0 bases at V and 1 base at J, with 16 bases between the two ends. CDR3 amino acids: CSARDDRGSNSYEQYF. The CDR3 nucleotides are TGCAGTGCTAGAGATGATAGGGGCTCCAATTCCTACGAGCAGTACTTC.

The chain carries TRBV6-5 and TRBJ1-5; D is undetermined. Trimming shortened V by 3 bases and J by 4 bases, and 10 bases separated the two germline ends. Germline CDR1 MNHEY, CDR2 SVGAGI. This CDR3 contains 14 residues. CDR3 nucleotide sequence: TGTGCCAGCAGTTATCGACGCAATAATCAGCCCCAGCATTTT. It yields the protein CASSYRRNNQPQHF.

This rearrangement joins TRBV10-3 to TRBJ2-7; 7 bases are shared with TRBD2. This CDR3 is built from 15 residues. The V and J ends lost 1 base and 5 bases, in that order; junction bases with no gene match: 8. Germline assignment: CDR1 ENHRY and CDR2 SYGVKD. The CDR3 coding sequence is TGTGCCATCAGTGAGTTAGGCGGGAGATCCAACGAGCAGTACTTC. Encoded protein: CAISELGGRSNEQYF.

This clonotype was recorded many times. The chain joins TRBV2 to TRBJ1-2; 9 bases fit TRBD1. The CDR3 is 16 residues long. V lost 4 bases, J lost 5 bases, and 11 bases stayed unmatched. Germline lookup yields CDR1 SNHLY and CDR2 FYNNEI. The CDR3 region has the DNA TGTGCCAGCAGTGCCCCCAACAGGGGGCGGATATATGGCTACACCTTC. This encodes CASSAPNRGRIYGYTF. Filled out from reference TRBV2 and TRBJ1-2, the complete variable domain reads EPEVTQTPSHQVTQMGQEVILRCVPISNHLYFYWYRQILGQKVEFLVSFYNNEISEKSEIFDDQFSVERPDGSNFTLKIRSTKLEDSAMYFCASSAPNRGRIYGYTFGSGTRLTVV.

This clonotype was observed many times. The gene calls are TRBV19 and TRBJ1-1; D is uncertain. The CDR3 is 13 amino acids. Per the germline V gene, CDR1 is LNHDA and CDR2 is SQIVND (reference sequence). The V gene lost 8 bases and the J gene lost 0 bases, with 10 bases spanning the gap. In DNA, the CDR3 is TGTGCCAGTGGGCCGAGCCTGAACACTGAAGCTTTCTTT. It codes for CASGPSLNTEAFF. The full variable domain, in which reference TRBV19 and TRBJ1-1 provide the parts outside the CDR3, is DGGITQSPKYLFRKEGQNVTLSCEQNLNHDAMYWYRQDPGQGLRLIYYSQIVNDFQKGDIAEGYSVSREKKESFPLTVTSAQKNPTAFYLCASGPSLNTEAFFGQGTRLTVV.

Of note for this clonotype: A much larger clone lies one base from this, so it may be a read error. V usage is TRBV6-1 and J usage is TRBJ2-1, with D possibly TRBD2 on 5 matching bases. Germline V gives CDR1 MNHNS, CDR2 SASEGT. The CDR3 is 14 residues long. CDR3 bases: TGTGCCGGCAGCACCGAGCTAGCCGGTAATGAGCAGTTCTTC. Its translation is CAGSTELAGNEQFF.

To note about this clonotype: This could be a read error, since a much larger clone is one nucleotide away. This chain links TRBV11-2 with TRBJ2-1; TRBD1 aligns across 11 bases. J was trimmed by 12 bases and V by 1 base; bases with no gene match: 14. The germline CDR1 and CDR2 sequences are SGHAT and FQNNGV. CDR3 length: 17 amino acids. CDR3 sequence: CASSLGAGQGGSERQFF. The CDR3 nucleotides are TGTGCCAGCAGCTTAGGCGCGGGACAGGGGGGAAGTGAAAGGCAGTTCTTC.

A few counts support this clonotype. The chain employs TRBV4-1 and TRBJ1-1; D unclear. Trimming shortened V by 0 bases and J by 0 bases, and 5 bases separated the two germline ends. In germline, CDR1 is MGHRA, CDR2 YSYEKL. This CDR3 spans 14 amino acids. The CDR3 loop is CASSQDQLNTEAFF. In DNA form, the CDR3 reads TGCGCCAGCAGCCAAGACCAACTGAACACTGAAGCTTTCTTT.

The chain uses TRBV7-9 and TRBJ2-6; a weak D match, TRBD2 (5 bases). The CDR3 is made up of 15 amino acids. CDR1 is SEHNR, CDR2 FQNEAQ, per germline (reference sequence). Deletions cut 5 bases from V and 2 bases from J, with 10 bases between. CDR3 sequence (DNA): TGTGCCAGCAGCCCCCCGAGGGCTGGGGCCAACGTCCTGACTTTC. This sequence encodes CASSPPRAGANVLTF.